What follows are 29 T cell receptor beta chains derived from one specimen sequenced in a study of blood T cells in healthy people across ages. Primed by a sample-barcoded 5' primer and a J-beta primer mix, a second PCR proceeded for roughly 7 to 11 cycles. From the 5' RACE reads, TCRdb called clonotypes with MiXCR, one entry per CDR3 protein. Seen here are approximately 2,000,000 distinct CDR3 sequences, roughly 43% observed once, and the top ten hold roughly 23%. The sample consisted of blood. The receptors come from a human donor in good health.

The chain combines TRBV6-2 or TRBV6-3 with TRBJ1-2, with 7 nucleotides matching TRBD1. CDR1 and CDR2 from the germline V gene are MNHEY and SVGEGT. This CDR3 has 14 amino acids. The V segment lost 6 bases and the J segment 4 bases; nucleotides outside the gene matches: 8. CDR3 in DNA: TGTGCCAGCAGCAACCCGGGACAGATCTATGGCTACACCTTC. It specifies CASSNPGQIYGYTF.

This clonotype was counted between two and nine times. The gene calls are TRBV5-6 and TRBJ2-5; either TRBD1 or TRBD2 may fit D (5 bases each). Trimming cost V 5 bases and J 2 bases, with 10 bases left between them. CDR1 SGHDT and CDR2 YYEEEE come from the germline V gene. CDR3 length: 13 residues. The CDR3 protein is CASRERGQETQYF. CDR3 nucleotide sequence: TGTGCCAGCAGGGAGAGGGGTCAAGAGACCCAGTACTTC. Using reference TRBV5-6 and TRBJ2-5 for the parts outside the CDR3, the full variable domain is DAGVTQSPTHLIKTRGQQVTLRCSPKSGHDTVSWYQQALGQGPQFIFQYYEEEERQRGNFPDRFSGHQFPNYSSELNVNALLLGDSALYLCASRERGQETQYFGPGTRLLVL.

The chain recombines TRBV6-5 with TRBJ1-2, with D possibly matching TRBD1 (6 bases). The CDR3 has 14 amino acids. CDR1 MNHEY and CDR2 SVGAGI come from the germline V gene. With 5 bases removed from V and 7 bases from J, the gap between germline ends came to 17 bases. CDR3 residues: CASSPPTGPGGYTF. In DNA form, the CDR3 reads TGTGCCAGCAGTCCCCCAACAGGGCCTGGTGGCTACACCTTC.

This sequence joins TRBV6-5 and TRBJ1-5, with D possibly TRBD1 on 5 matching bases. The CDR3 consists of 14 residues. With 2 bases removed from V and 9 bases from J, the gap between germline ends came to 14 bases. In germline, CDR1 is MNHEY, CDR2 SVGAGI. The CDR3 spells CASSYGGQTWPQHF. In nucleotides, the CDR3 is TGTGCCAGCAGTTACGGGGGTCAAACGTGGCCCCAGCATTTT.

This chain joins TRBV20-1 and TRBJ2-1, with 8 bases lining up with TRBD2. CDR1 and CDR2 (germline): DFQATT, SNEGSKA (reference sequence). This CDR3 is 16 amino acids long. V trimming: 2 bases; J trimming: 6 bases; junction bases outside the gene matches: 12. The CDR3 nucleotides are TGCAGTGCTAGACAGGCGGCCGCGGGGGGCTGCAATGAGCAGTTCTTC. Protein product: CSARQAAAGGCNEQFF.

Points on this clonotype: The junction and the germline gene differ at one end; a read error may be behind it. This sequence joins TRBV3-1 and TRBJ2-4; D unresolved. Per germline, CDR1 LGHDT and CDR2 YNNKEL (reference sequence). This CDR3 is built from 13 residues. CDR3 DNA sequence: TGTGCCAGCAGCCCTATCGGATCTAACATTCGGTACTTC. This encodes CASSPIGSNIRYF.

The J gene is TRBJ1-2, the V gene TRBV3-1; tentative D call: TRBD1 (5 bases). Trimming took 3 bases from V and 8 from J, leaving 16 bases between them. The CDR3 contains 14 residues. The V gene's germline CDR1 is LGHDT and CDR2 YNNKEL (reference sequence). Here the CDR3 reads CASSQRTGVRGYTF. The CDR3, as DNA: TGTGCCAGCAGCCAGAGAACAGGTGTACGGGGCTACACCTTC.

Many counts were recorded for this clonotype. In nucleotides, the CDR3 is TGCGCCAGCAGCCAAGCCGGGGGGCAGGAGACCCAGTACTTC. It specifies CASSQAGGQETQYF. V and J are TRBV4-1 and TRBJ2-5; maybe TRBD2 (7 bases). V was pared by 1 base and J by 5 bases, with 11 bases between. The CDR3 has 14 amino acids. Per germline, CDR1 MGHRA and CDR2 YSYEKL.

This chain joins TRBV20-1 and TRBJ2-3; TRBD2 matches 9 bases. The CDR3 loop spans 16 amino acids. Germline values: CDR1 DFQATT, CDR2 SNEGSKA (reference sequence). V lost 0 bases to trimming and J lost 2 bases; unmatched junction nucleotides: 6. CDR3 loop: CSARDAGGGHTDTQYF. As DNA, the CDR3 is TGCAGTGCTAGAGATGCGGGGGGGGGGCACACAGATACGCAGTATTTT.

This clonotype was seen more than once but under ten times. The V and J genes are TRBV6-1 and TRBJ1-5; 8 nucleotides agree with TRBD1. The germline V gene has CDR1 MNHNS and CDR2 SASEGT. The CDR3 has 16 amino acids. V was clipped by 6 bases and J by 6 bases; unmatched bases: 13. For the CDR3, the DNA is TGTGCCAGCAGAATACACGCACAGGGGGGATTTCAGCCCCAGCATTTT. It is translated as CASRIHAQGGFQPQHF.

Note on this clonotype: Germline and junction disagree at one end, which may indicate a read error. This chain links TRBV6-5 with TRBJ1-1; D unresolved. The CDR3 contains 14 residues. Germline V gives CDR1 MNHEY, CDR2 SVGAGI. Here the CDR3 DNA reads TGCGCCAGCAGTTACTCGAGTGGGTGGACTGAAGCTTTCTTT. It is translated as CASSYSSGWTEAFF.

In its sample, this clonotype was seen many times. This chain links TRBV7-9 with TRBJ2-5, with a weak D call TRBD1 (5 bases). The length of the CDR3 is 13 residues. Germline-derived CDR1 and CDR2 are SEHNR and FQNEAQ (reference sequence). Trimming took 3 bases from V and 5 from J, leaving 10 bases between them. The CDR3 reads CASSFAGQETQYF. The CDR3 DNA follows: TGTGCCAGCAGCTTTGCAGGGCAGGAGACCCAGTACTTC.

This clonotype was seen a few times. This chain links TRBV7-9 with TRBJ2-1; D is possibly TRBD1 (6 bases). The CDR3 has 14 amino acids. V was shortened by 3 bases and J by 3 bases, with 9 bases between the two germline ends. CDR1 and CDR2 from the germline V gene are SEHNR and FQNEAQ (reference sequence). The CDR3 is CASSLNRDYNEQFF. CDR3 coding DNA: TGTGCCAGCAGCTTGAACAGGGACTACAATGAGCAGTTCTTC.

The V and J genes are TRBV6-2 or TRBV6-3 and TRBJ1-5, with TRBD1 matching over 7 bases. J was trimmed by 7 bases and V by 5 bases; bases with no gene match: 5. There are 13 residues in the CDR3. The germline gives CDR1 MNHEY, CDR2 SVGEGT. This chain's CDR3 is CASSIRGEQPQHF. The CDR3 DNA is TGTGCCAGCAGTATCAGGGGGGAACAGCCCCAGCATTTT.

The chain couples TRBV6-2 or TRBV6-3 to TRBJ2-7; tentatively, D is TRBD2 (5 bases). CDR1 and CDR2 (germline): MNHEY, SVGEGT. Trimming shortened V by 2 bases and J by 3 bases, and 14 bases separated the two germline ends. This CDR3 has 15 amino acids. CDR3 residues: CASSYEGSEFYEQYF. The CDR3 DNA reads as TGTGCCAGCAGTTACGAGGGCTCCGAGTTCTACGAGCAGTACTTC.

This clonotype was seen a few times. The chain employs TRBV12-3 or TRBV12-4 and TRBJ1-6; D might be TRBD1 (6 bases). This CDR3 has 14 residues. V was shortened by 6 bases and J by 5 bases, with 11 bases between the two germline ends. The DNA for the CDR3 is TGTGCCAGCAGCGGGACATATCATAATTCACCCCTCCACTTT. It yields the protein CASSGTYHNSPLHF.

The V and J genes are TRBV7-9 and TRBJ1-6; 7 bases match TRBD1. The CDR3 loop spans 13 amino acids. Germline loops: CDR1 SEHNR, CDR2 FQNEAQ (reference sequence). J gave up 10 bases and V 5 bases, and 5 bases lay outside the gene matches. In DNA form, the CDR3 reads TGTGCCAGCAGCACCGGGACAGAATCACCCCTCCACTTT. This encodes CASSTGTESPLHF.

This clonotype was detected a few times. The chain couples TRBV4-3 to TRBJ2-7, with D possibly being TRBD1 (6 bases). Germline CDR1 LGHNA, CDR2 YSLEER. The CDR3 runs 17 residues. Trimming took 1 base from V and 3 from J, leaving 19 bases between them. Here the CDR3 DNA reads TGCGCCAGCAGCCAAGTTCAAGGGCCGGGACAATTCTACGAGCAGTACTTC. It encodes CASSQVQGPGQFYEQYF.

This clonotype was recorded a few times. This may come from a read error, since a much larger clone is one base off. The J gene is TRBJ2-1, the V gene TRBV11-3; D uncertain. The ends were cut back, 5 bases at V and 3 bases at J, with 5 bases in the middle. The germline V gene encodes CDR1 SGHNT and CDR2 YENEEA. This CDR3 is built from 12 residues. CDR3 nucleotides: TGTGCCAGCAGCGTAGTCTACAATGAGCAGTTCTTC. This codes for CASSVVYNEQFF.

This clonotype was counted a few times. This chain connects TRBV9 to TRBJ2-4, with no clear D. Trimming removed 4 bases from V and 6 bases from J, with 8 bases in between. Germline loops: CDR1 SGDLS, CDR2 YYNGEE. The CDR3 runs 12 residues. The CDR3 sequence is CASSPNRNIQYF. As DNA, the CDR3 is TGTGCCAGCAGCCCCAATAGAAACATTCAGTACTTC.

This clonotype was seen only a few times. V usage is TRBV24-1 and J usage is TRBJ2-1, with TRBD2 identical over 15 bases. The length of the CDR3 is 15 residues. From germline, CDR1 is KGHDR and CDR2 SFDVKD. V was pared by 5 bases and J by 6 bases, with 1 base of the junction left unmatched. The CDR3 region has the DNA TGTGCCACCAGTGGGACTAGCGGGGGGGTCAATGAGCAGTTCTTC. This encodes CATSGTSGGVNEQFF.

The CDR3 loop reads CSAETTGGYEQYF. Here the CDR3 DNA reads TGCAGTGCTGAGACAACAGGGGGCTACGAGCAGTACTTC. V is TRBV20-1 and J is TRBJ2-7, with 8 bases that match TRBD1. J lost 3 bases, V lost 5 bases, and 6 bases had no gene match. This CDR3 has 13 residues. The V gene's germline CDR1 is DFQATT and CDR2 SNEGSKA (reference sequence).

The sample holds a few counts of this clonotype. The chain is built from TRBV2 and TRBJ1-2, with TRBD1 identical over 8 bases. J gave up 7 bases and V 8 bases, and 9 bases lay outside the gene matches. The CDR3 runs to 13 residues. Germline V gene sequence: CDR1 SNHLY, CDR2 FYNNEI. The CDR3 DNA reads as TGTGCCAGCGGCGGGACAGGTGGTGCTGGCTACACCTTC. Protein sequence: CASGGTGGAGYTF. The variable domain in full, with the rest retrieved from reference TRBV2 and TRBJ1-2, is EPEVTQTPSHQVTQMGQEVILRCVPISNHLYFYWYRQILGQKVEFLVSFYNNEISEKSEIFDDQFSVERPDGSNFTLKIRSTKLEDSAMYFCASGGTGGAGYTFGSGTRLTVV.

The sample holds a few counts of this clonotype. V is TRBV29-1 and J is TRBJ2-7; TRBD1 agrees at 8 bases. Looked up from germline, CDR1 is SQVTM and CDR2 is ANQGSEA. The CDR3 is made up of 15 amino acids. The J segment lost 3 bases and the V segment lost 6 bases, leaving 13 bases of the junction unmatched. CDR3 amino acids: CSVLGDRTFFYEQYF. The CDR3 DNA reads as TGCAGCGTCCTGGGGGACAGGACCTTCTTCTACGAGCAGTACTTC.

The gene calls are TRBV20-1 and TRBJ2-7; D ambiguous. This CDR3 is 12 amino acids long. Germline V gives CDR1 DFQATT, CDR2 SNEGSKA (reference sequence). Trimming took 3 bases from V and 0 from J, leaving 6 bases between them. The CDR3 DNA sequence: TGCAGTGCTAGGGTCCTCTCCTACGAGCAGTACTTC. It encodes CSARVLSYEQYF.

J is TRBJ1-1 and V is TRBV12-3 or TRBV12-4; D gene uncertain. The ends were cut back, 3 bases at V and 0 bases at J, with 11 bases in the middle. The CDR3 totals 15 residues. CDR3 nucleotide sequence: TGTGCCAGCAGTTTCTTCCGCACCATGAACACTGAAGCTTTCTTT. Amino acid sequence: CASSFFRTMNTEAFF.

As to this clonotype: At one boundary the junction diverges from the germline segment, which might be a read error. The rearrangement uses TRBV7-8 and TRBJ2-1; the D is unclear. This CDR3 region has 17 residues. Germline values: CDR1 SGHVS, CDR2 FQNEAQ. The CDR3 spells CASGLPSTFGSYNEQFF. The CDR3 DNA is TGTGCCAGCGGCTTACCATCGACCTTTGGCTCCTACAATGAGCAGTTCTTC.

J is TRBJ2-7 and V is TRBV12-3 or TRBV12-4; 7 nucleotides align to TRBD1. V was pared by 5 bases and J by 5 bases, with 9 bases of the junction left unmatched. The CDR3 has 14 residues. The CDR3 bases are TGTGCCAGCAGTCCCGGGGACAGTAACAACGAGCAGTACTTC. Translation gives CASSPGDSNNEQYF.

This clonotype was counted only a few times. This chain uses TRBV10-3 with TRBJ2-5; D not certain. This CDR3 has 15 amino acids. V shed 2 bases and J shed 4 bases, with 14 bases lying between them. CDR1 and CDR2 (germline): ENHRY, SYGVKD. DNA for the CDR3: TGTGCCATCAGTGAGGGACCTACCAACCGAGAGACCCAGTACTTC. Protein: CAISEGPTNRETQYF.